The clone carrying this T cell receptor beta chain was counted a few times. In the same sample, other DNA sequences code for this CDR3. This record belongs to a study of blood T cell repertoires in COVID-19. Study details: Italy, Spain and the United States were the sources of the convalescent and acute COVID-19 samples.

The repertoire was sequenced with immunoSEQ multiplex PCR; TCRdb's copy has only in-frame clones and lacks some. The table includes 350,000 to 400,000 clones, 75% to 90% detected once. Germline V gives CDR1 SGHRS, CDR2 YFSETQ. Trimming pared 0 bases from V and 0 bases from J, leaving 8 bases between. This CDR3 spans 15 amino acids. Participants were aged about 18 to 100 years from around 24 US areas. Cohorts were based on clinical histories the participants reported. Recovery meant two consecutive negative NP/OP PCR tests, professional clearance, or resolved symptoms. The V and J genes are TRBV5-1 and TRBJ2-3; D is unclear. The sequencing input was PBMCs or T cells enriched from blood (not recorded which). The source is a man younger than 35 who had recovered from COVID-19. The chain's CDR3 is CASSLDPSSTDTQYF. CDR3 DNA sequence: TGCGCCAGCAGCTTGGATCCGTCTAGCACAGATACGCAGTATTTT.